The T cell receptor beta chain described here comes from a study of cytomegalovirus exposure and HLA in healthy donors. Whole-study results and caveats: In a later analysis, 16,951 TCR beta sequences were associated with HLA alleles at 0.05 false discovery rate.

As regards this clone: Its target is not known.

The PCR contained 60 Vbeta and 13 Jbeta primers. The data were produced by immunoSEQ multiplex PCR, yet TCRdb's version contains in-frame clones alone and is incomplete. Of about 140,000 clones listed, about 74% were seen once; the top ten hold 4% to 6%. It was healthy bone marrow donors who served as donors. Input material: PBMCs. The clonotype was recovered from a woman between 50 and 59 years old in good health and CMV-seronegative.

CDR3 amino acids: CASTRDRPTNEKLFF. CDR3 in DNA: TGTGCCAGCACTCGGGACAGACCAACTAATGAAAAACTGTTTTTT. This chain connects TRBV2 to TRBJ1-4; 7 bases are shared with TRBD1. The CDR3 consists of 15 residues. Per the germline V gene, CDR1 is SNHLY and CDR2 is FYNNEI. V shed 7 bases, J shed 0 bases, and the junction held 5 bases outside the gene matches.